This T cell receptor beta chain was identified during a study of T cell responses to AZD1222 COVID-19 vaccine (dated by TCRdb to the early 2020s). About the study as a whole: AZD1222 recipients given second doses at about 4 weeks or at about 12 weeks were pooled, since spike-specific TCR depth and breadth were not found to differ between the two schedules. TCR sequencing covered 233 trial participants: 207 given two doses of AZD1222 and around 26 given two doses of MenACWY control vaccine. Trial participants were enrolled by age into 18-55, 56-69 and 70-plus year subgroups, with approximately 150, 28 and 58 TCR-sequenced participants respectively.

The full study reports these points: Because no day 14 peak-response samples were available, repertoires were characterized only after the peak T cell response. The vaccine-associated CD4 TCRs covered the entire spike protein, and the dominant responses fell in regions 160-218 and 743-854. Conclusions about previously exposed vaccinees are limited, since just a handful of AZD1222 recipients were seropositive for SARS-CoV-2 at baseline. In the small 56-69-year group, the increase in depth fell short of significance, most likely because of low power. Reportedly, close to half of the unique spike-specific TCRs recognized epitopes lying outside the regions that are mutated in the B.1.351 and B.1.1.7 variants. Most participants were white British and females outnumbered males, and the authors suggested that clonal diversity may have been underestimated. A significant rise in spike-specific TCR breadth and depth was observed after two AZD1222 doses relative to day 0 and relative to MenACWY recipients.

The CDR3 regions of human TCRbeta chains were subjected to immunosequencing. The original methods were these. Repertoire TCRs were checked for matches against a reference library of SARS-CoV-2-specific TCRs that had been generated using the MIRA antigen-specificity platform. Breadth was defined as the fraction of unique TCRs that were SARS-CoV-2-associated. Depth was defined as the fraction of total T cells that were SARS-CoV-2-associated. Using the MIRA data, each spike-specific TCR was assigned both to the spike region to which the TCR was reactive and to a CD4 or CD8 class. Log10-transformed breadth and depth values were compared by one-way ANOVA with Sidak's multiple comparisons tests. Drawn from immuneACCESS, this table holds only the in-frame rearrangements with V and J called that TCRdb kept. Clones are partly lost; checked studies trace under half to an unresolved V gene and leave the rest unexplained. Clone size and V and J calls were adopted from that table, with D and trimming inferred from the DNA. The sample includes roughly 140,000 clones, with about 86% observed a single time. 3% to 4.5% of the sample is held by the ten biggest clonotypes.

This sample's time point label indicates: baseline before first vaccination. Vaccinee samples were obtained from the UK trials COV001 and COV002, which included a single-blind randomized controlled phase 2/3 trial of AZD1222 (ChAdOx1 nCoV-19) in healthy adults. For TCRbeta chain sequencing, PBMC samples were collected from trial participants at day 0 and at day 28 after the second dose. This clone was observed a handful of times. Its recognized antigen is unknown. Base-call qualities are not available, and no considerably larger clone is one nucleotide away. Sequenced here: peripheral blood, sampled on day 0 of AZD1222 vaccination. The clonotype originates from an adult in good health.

At the DNA level, the sequence is TGTGCCAGCAGCTTGGCAGGGTTAAATGGGAACTATGGCTACACCTTC. Translated, this gives CASSLAGLNGNYGYTF. The sequence joins TRBV7-6 to TRBJ1-2, and the D gene may be TRBD1, 5 bases matching. A distance of 16 bases separates the germline ends of V and J, which lose 3 bases and 2 bases respectively. The CDR3 runs 16 residues from the cysteine to the phenylalanine. Only the CDR3 portion is preserved as DNA: 48 bases, with reading frame beginning at the first base. CDR1 and CDR2, per the germline V gene, are SGHVS and FNYEAQ.